This is a list of T cell receptor beta chains from one sample in a study of OX40 agonist ivuxolimab in advanced cancers. Assay used: immunoSEQ multiplex PCR; TCRdb lists only in-frame clones, some missing. The table lists roughly 26,000 clones, 75% to 90% of them singletons. The specimen comprised CD4+ or CD8+ T cells sorted from blood, sampled in a trial of the OX40 agonist ivuxolimab. These receptor sequences come from an adult with an advanced solid tumor such as melanoma, head and neck, liver or kidney cancer. Both conserved end residues are part of each CDR3. Only some rows state a clone size, as once, few, many or a class for expanded clones.

>TRBJ1-5|TRBV6-6|NA
CASRREQPQHF
>TRBJ1-2|TRBV5-6|NA
CASSSGQGLDGYTF
>TRBJ2-1|TRBV6-1|NA
CASSAAGWSYNEQFF
>TRBJ2-3|TRBV27|NA
CASSFLVRGPDTQYF
>TRBJ1-5|TRBV27|NA
CASSLGQGQPQHF
>TRBJ2-7|TRBV2|NA
CASSQETHEQYF
>TRBJ2-7|TRBV7-9|NA
CASSALNISYEQYF
>TRBJ2-7|TRBV7-9|NA
CASSSPGQLNEQYF
>TRBJ1-5|TRBV5-8|NA
CASSLAMTQPQHF
>TRBJ1-6|TRBV19|NA
CASRLAVGGNSPLHF
>TRBJ2-1|TRBV7-8|NA
CASSWNWGNEQFF
>TRBJ2-3|TRBV7-9|NA
CASSLQDRASTDTQYF
>TRBJ1-2|TRBV19|NA
CATGPNYGYTF
>TRBJ2-1|TRBV5-6|NA
CASSLQVYNEQFF
>TRBJ2-7|TRBV29-1|NA
CSGRESFSYEQYF
>TRBJ2-7|TRBV6-5|NA
CASSYEGTAAYEQYF
>TRBJ1-2|TRBV28|NA
CASSFSGDGYTF
>TRBJ2-5|TRBV7-2|NA
CASSFDREETQYF
>TRBJ2-5|TRBV11-1|NA
CASSLERYQETQYF
>TRBJ1-2|TRBV6-5|NA
CASSYSTVYGYTF
>TRBJ2-2|TRBV5-5|NA
CASSLPGTGSGTGELFF
>TRBJ1-2|TRBV6-5|NA
CASSAGNYGYTF
>TRBJ2-1|TRBV27|NA
CASRLAGDNEQFF
>TRBJ2-2|TRBV14|NA
CASSQGTSGYTGELFF
>TRBJ2-2|TRBV29-1|NA
CSVVIRETGELFF
>TRBJ2-1|TRBV6-9|few
CASSYGSSSYNEQFF
>TRBJ1-1|TRBV19|NA
CASSTPGTEAFF
>TRBJ1-2|TRBV27|NA
CASSNRTGANYGYTF
>TRBJ2-6|TRBV28|NA
CASSLSDRSSGANVLTF
>TRBJ2-7|TRBV19|NA
CASSISAEAYEQYF
>TRBJ2-3|TRBV6-1|NA
CACGKREGLNTQYF
>TRBJ1-1|TRBV9|NA
CASTPSGGGTEAFF
>TRBJ2-7|TRBV19|NA
CASSIRDGSSYEQYF
>TRBJ2-1|TRBV6-5|NA
CASSYVLAGHNEQFF
>TRBJ2-1|TRBV9|NA
CASSDGVHEQFF
>TRBJ2-7|TRBV11-3|once
CASSSRDTGEQYF
>TRBJ2-1|TRBV4-1|NA
CASSQEVELAGGEQFF
>TRBJ1-1|TRBV6-5|NA
CASSVGSEAFF
>TRBJ2-3|TRBV19|once
CASSIGDTTDTQYF
>TRBJ2-7|TRBV5-1|once
CASSLETSGAYEQYF
>TRBJ2-7|TRBV27|NA
CASNLIGPGYEQYF
>TRBJ2-3|TRBV5-1|once
CASSPGAGDTQYF
>TRBJ1-1|TRBV28|NA
CASSSGGKATEAFF
>TRBJ1-3|TRBV28|NA
CASSLGTGTGNTIYF
>TRBJ2-1|TRBV13|medium-sized
CASSSTGGAKNEQFF
>TRBJ2-6|TRBV7-2|NA
CASSSTYKGANVLTF
>TRBJ1-3|TRBV19|NA
CATTPGYYSGNTIYF
>TRBJ2-3|TRBV19|once
CASSLLDIATDTQYF
>TRBJ1-2|TRBV6-6|NA
CASSYWYGYTF
>TRBJ2-3|TRBV13|NA
CASSPIAGEVENTDTQYF
>TRBJ2-2|TRBV12-5|NA
CASGLEPPNTGELFF
>TRBJ2-1|TRBV15|NA
CATSPPRQRGYNEQFF
>TRBJ2-7|TRBV19|NA
CANHMGRGSPVYYYEQYF
>NA|TRBV28|NA
CASKTGTGDYEQYF